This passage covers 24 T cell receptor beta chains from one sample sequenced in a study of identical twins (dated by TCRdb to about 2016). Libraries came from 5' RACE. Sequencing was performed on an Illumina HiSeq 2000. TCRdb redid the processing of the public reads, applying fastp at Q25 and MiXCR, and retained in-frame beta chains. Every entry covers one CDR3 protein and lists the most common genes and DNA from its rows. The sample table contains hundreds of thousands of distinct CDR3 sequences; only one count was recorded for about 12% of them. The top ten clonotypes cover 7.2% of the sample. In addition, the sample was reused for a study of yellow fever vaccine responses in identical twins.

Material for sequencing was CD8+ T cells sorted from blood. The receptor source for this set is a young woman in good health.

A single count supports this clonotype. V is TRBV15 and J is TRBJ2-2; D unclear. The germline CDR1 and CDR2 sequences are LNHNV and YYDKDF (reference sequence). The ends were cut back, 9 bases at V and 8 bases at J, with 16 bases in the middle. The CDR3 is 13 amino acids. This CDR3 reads CATKLTNSGELFF. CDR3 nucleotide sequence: TGTGCCACGAAGCTCACTAATTCGGGGGAGCTGTTTTTT.

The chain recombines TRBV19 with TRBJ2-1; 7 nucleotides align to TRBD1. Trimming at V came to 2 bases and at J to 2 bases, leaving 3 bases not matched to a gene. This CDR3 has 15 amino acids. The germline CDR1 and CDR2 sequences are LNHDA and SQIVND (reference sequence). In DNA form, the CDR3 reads TGTGCCAGTAGTATATCAGGGGGTCCCTACAATGAGCAGTTCTTC. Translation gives CASSISGGPYNEQFF.

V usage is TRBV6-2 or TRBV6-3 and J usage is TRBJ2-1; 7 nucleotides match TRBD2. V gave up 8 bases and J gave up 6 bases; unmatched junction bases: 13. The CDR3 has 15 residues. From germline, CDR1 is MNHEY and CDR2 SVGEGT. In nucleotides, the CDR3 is TGTGCCAGCCGACGAGGGCTAGCGGACTCCAATGAGCAGTTCTTC. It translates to CASRRGLADSNEQFF.

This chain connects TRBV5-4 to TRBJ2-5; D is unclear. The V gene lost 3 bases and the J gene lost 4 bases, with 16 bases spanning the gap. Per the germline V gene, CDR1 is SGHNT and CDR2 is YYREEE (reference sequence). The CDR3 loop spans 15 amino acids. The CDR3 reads CASSSPGRGPETQYF. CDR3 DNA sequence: TGTGCCAGCAGCTCCCCAGGTAGAGGCCCAGAGACCCAGTACTTC.

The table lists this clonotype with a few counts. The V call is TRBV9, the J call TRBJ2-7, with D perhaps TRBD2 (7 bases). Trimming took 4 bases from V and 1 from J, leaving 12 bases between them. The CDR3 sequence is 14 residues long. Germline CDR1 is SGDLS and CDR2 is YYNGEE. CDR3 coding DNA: TGTGCCAGCAGCTACGGGGGGCTGTCCTACGAGCAGTACTTC. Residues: CASSYGGLSYEQYF.

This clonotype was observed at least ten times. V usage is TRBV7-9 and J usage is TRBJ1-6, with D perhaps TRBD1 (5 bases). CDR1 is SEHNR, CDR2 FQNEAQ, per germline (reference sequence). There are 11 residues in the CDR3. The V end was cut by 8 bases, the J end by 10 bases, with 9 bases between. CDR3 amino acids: CASVGDSPLHF. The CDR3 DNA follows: TGTGCCAGCGTCGGGGACTCACCCCTCCACTTT.

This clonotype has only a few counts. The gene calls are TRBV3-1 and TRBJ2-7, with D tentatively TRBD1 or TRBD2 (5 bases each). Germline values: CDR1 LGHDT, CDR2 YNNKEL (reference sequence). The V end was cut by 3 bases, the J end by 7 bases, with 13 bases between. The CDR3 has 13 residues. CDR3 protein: CASSQGPRREQYV. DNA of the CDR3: TGTGCCAGCAGCCAGGGACCCCGGCGGGAGCAGTACGTC.

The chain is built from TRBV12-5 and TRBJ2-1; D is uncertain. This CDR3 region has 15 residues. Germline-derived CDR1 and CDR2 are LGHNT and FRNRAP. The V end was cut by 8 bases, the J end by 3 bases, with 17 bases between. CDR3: CASNAVAGGYNEQFF. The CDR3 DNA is TGTGCTAGTAATGCAGTCGCTGGTGGCTACAATGAGCAGTTCTTC. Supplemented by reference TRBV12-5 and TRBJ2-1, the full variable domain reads DARVTQTPRHKVTEMGQEVTMRCQPILGHNTVFWYRQTMMQGLELLAYFRNRAPLDDSGMPKDRFSAEMPDATLATLKIQPSEPRDSAVYFCASNAVAGGYNEQFFGPGTRLTVL.

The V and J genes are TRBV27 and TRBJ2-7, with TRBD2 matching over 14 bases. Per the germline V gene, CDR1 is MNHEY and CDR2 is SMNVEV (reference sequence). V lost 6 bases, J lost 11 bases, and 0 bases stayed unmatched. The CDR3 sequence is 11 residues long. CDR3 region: CASRGLAGEYF. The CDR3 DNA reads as TGTGCCAGCAGGGGACTAGCGGGAGAGTACTTC.

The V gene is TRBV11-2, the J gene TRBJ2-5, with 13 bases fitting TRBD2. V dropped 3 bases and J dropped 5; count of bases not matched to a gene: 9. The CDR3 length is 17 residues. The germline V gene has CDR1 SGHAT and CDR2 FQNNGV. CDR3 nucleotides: TGTGCCAGCAGCTTGGACAGACTAGCGGGAGGTCTGGAGACCCAGTACTTC. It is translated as CASSLDRLAGGLETQYF.

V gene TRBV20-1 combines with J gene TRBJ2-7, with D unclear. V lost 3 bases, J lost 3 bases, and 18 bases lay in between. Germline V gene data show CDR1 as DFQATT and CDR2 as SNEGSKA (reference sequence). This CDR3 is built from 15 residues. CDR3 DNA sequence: TGCAGTGCTAGGGAAATCACCGACCCAAACTACGAGCAGTACTTC. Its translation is CSAREITDPNYEQYF.

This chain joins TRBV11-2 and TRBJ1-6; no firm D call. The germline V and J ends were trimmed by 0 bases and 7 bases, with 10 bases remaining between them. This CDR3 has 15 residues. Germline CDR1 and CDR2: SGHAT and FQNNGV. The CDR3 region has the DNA TGTGCCAGCAGCTTAGACAGATGGGCCAATTCACCCCTCCACTTT. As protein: CASSLDRWANSPLHF. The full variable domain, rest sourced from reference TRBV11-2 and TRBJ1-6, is EAGVAQSPRYKIIEKRQSVAFWCNPISGHATLYWYQQILGQGPKLLIQFQNNGVVDDSQLPKDRFSAERLKGVDSTLKIQPAKLEDSAVYLCASSLDRWANSPLHFGNGTRLTVT.

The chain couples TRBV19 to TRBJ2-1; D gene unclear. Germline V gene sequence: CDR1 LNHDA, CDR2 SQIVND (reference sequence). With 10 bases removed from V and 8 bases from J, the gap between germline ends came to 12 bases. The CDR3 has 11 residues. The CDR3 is CATGLVHEQFF. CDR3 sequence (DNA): TGTGCCACGGGTCTAGTCCATGAGCAGTTCTTC.

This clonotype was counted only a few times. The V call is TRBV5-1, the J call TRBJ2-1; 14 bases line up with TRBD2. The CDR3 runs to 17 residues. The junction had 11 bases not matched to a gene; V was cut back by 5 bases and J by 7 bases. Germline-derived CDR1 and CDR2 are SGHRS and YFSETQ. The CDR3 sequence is CASRFGTSGSAGNEQFF. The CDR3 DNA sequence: TGCGCCAGCAGGTTCGGGACTAGCGGGAGTGCAGGTAATGAGCAGTTCTTC.

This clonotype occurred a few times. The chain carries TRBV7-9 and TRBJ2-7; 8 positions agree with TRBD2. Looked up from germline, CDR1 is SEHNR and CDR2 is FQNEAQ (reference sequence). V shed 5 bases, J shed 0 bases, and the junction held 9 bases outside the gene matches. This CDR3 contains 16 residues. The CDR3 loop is CASSPPLAGSSYEQYF. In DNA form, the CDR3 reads TGTGCCAGCAGCCCACCGCTAGCGGGCTCCTCCTACGAGCAGTACTTC.

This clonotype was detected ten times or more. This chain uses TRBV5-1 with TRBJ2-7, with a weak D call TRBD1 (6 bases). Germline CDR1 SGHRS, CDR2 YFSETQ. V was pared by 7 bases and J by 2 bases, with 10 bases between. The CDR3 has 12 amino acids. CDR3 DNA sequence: TGCGCCAGCTTTCAGGGGACCTACGAGCAGTACGTC. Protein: CASFQGTYEQYV.

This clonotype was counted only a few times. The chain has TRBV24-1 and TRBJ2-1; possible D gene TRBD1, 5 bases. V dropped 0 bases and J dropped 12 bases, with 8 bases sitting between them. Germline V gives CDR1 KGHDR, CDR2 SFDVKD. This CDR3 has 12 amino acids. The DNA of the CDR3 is TGTGCCACCAGTGATTTGGATAGGGGGCAGTTCTTC. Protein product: CATSDLDRGQFF.

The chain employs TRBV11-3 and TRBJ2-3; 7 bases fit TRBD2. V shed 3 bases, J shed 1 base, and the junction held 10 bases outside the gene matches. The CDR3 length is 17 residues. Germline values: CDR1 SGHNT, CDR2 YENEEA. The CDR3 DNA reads TGTGCCAGCAGCTTTTTCGGGGGGAGGACCCGCACAGATACGCAGTATTTT. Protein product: CASSFFGGRTRTDTQYF.

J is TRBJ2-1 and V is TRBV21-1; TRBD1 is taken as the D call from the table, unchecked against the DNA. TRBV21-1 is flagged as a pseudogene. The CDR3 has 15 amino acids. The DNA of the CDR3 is TGTGCCAGCAGCACCCCGGGACCGCGGGGCGATGAGCAGTTCTTC. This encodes CASSTPGPRGDEQFF.

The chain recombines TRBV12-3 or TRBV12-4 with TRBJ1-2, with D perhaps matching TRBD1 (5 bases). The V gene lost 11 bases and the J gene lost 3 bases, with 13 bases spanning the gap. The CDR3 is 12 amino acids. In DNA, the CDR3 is TGTGCCGGAAGCGGGACGCACTATGGCTACACCTTC. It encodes CAGSGTHYGYTF.

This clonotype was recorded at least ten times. CDR3: CSAAPGPSSYNEQFF. Written as DNA, the CDR3 is TGCAGCGCGGCCCCGGGACCGAGCTCCTACAATGAGCAGTTCTTC. This chain connects TRBV29-1 to TRBJ2-1; D could derive from TRBD1 or TRBD2 (5 bases each). The CDR3 contains 15 residues. Trimming took 7 bases from V and 0 from J, leaving 16 bases between them. Germline CDR1 and CDR2: SQVTM and ANQGSEA.

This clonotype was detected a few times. The CDR3 loop reads CASSQMTGFSGYTF. The CDR3 coding sequence is TGCGCCAGCAGCCAGATGACAGGGTTTAGTGGCTACACCTTC. The genes are TRBV4-1 and TRBJ1-2; 7 nucleotides agree with TRBD1. The length of the CDR3 is 14 residues. The germline V gene has CDR1 MGHRA and CDR2 YSYEKL. The J segment lost 7 bases and the V segment lost 3 bases, leaving 8 bases of the junction unmatched.

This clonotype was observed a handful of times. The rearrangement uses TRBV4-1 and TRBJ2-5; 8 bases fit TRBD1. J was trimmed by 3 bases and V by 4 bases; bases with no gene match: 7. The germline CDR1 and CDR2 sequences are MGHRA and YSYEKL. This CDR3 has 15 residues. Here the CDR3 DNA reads TGCGCCAGCAGCCCGGCCGGGACAGGAGAAGAGACCCAGTACTTC. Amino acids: CASSPAGTGEETQYF.

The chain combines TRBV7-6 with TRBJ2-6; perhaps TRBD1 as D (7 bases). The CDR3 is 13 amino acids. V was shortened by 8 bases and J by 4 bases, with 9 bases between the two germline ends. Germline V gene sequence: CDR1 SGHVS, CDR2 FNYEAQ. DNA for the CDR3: TGTGCCAGCTCAGGGGGGGGGGCCAACGTCCTGACTTTC. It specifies CASSGGGANVLTF.